Listed here are 3 T cell receptor beta chains from one sample, sequenced in a study of CD8 T cells in ankylosing spondylitis. These receptors have no identified antigens. MiXCR was run by TCRdb on the 5' RACE reads, yielding one entry per CDR3 protein. The sample has 100,000 to 150,000 distinct CDR3 sequences; 17% are singletons. Study-level results: One TCR beta motif, made up of several highly homologous variants, appeared characteristic of ankylosing spondylitis blood.

Sequenced: blood, either unsorted or a sorted T cell fraction (not recorded which). The receptors come from a male donor with ankylosing spondylitis.

The chain has TRBV7-6 and TRBJ2-2; D not resolved. CDR1 and CDR2 (germline): SGHVS, FNYEAQ. The V gene lost 2 bases and the J gene lost 5 bases, with 15 bases spanning the gap. CDR3 length: 16 residues. CDR3 in amino acids: CASSLKGVTITGELFF. For the CDR3, the DNA is TGTGCCAGCAGCTTAAAAGGCGTAACGATTACCGGGGAGCTGTTTTTT. The full variable domain, in which reference TRBV7-6 and TRBJ2-2 provide the parts outside the CDR3, is GAGVSQSPRYKVTKRGQDVALRCDPISGHVSLYWYRQALGQGPEFLTYFNYEAQQDKSGLPNDRFSAERPEGSISTLTIQRTEQRDSAMYRCASSLKGVTITGELFFGEGSRLTVL.

This clonotype has ten or more counts. The CDR3: CASSLATDTQYF. CDR3 bases: TGTGCCAGCAGCTTAGCCACAGATACGCAGTATTTT. The J gene is TRBJ2-3, the V gene TRBV11-2; no clear D. The germline V gene encodes CDR1 SGHAT and CDR2 FQNNGV. There are 12 residues in the CDR3. The V end lost 1 base, the J end lost 2 bases, and 1 base lay between the germline ends. Combining the CDR3 with reference TRBV11-2 and TRBJ2-3 gives the whole variable domain EAGVAQSPRYKIIEKRQSVAFWCNPISGHATLYWYQQILGQGPKLLIQFQNNGVVDDSQLPKDRFSAERLKGVDSTLKIQPAKLEDSAVYLCASSLATDTQYFGPGTRLTVL.

The J gene is TRBJ2-1, the V gene TRBV19, with 8 positions matching TRBD1. V gave up 5 bases and J gave up 9 bases; unmatched junction bases: 9. Germline V gene sequence: CDR1 LNHDA, CDR2 SQIVND (reference sequence). The CDR3 spans 14 residues. CDR3 DNA: TGTGCCAGTAGTTCCGACAGGGGAGGCGGTGAGCAGTTCTTC. Its protein is CASSSDRGGGEQFF.